These 13 T cell receptor beta chains were sequenced from one sample in a study of blood T cells in healthy people across ages. Through a sample-barcoded 5' primer and a J-beta primer mix, a second PCR was run for roughly 6 to 12 cycles. TCRdb analysed the 5' RACE reads with MiXCR anew, one entry per CDR3 protein. The sample yields some 1.4 million distinct CDR3 sequences, approximately 42% seen once. The source material was blood. Source of these receptors: a young woman in good health.

V is TRBV20-1 and J is TRBJ1-6; D uncertain. The germline CDR1 and CDR2 sequences are DFQATT and SNEGSKA (reference sequence). V dropped 4 bases and J dropped 1 base, with 8 bases sitting between them. CDR3 length: 14 residues. The CDR3: CSATPISYNSPLHF. The CDR3 DNA reads as TGCAGTGCTACCCCCATATCCTATAATTCACCCCTCCACTTT.

This clonotype came up a few times. The CDR3 reads CSGRSGSQSYNEQFF. As DNA, the CDR3 is TGCAGTGGAAGAAGCGGGAGCCAATCATACAATGAGCAGTTCTTC. This chain uses TRBV20-1 with TRBJ2-1; 8 nucleotides line up with TRBD2. The V gene's germline CDR1 is DFQATT and CDR2 SNEGSKA (reference sequence). The CDR3 has 15 residues. Losses at the gene ends were 7 bases for V and 4 bases for J; bases not matched to a gene: 12.

The genes are TRBV6-2 or TRBV6-3 and TRBJ2-3; 10 bases are a match to TRBD2. The CDR3 loop spans 16 amino acids. Unmatched junction bases numbered 10, after V lost 5 bases and J lost 5 bases. Germline V gene sequence: CDR1 MNHEY, CDR2 SVGEGT. The CDR3 region is CASSEREGRMGDTQYF. CDR3 bases: TGTGCCAGCAGTGAGCGGGAGGGCCGAATGGGAGATACGCAGTATTTT.

This clonotype turned up a few times. The chain has TRBV29-1 and TRBJ1-2; the D gene is possibly TRBD1 (5 bases). Germline V CDR1 and CDR2: SQVTM, ANQGSEA. V was shortened by 4 bases and J by 1 base, with 19 bases between the two germline ends. The CDR3 totals 16 residues. This CDR3 is CSVGPTRQKNNYGYTF. CDR3 coding DNA: TGCAGCGTTGGCCCAACCCGACAGAAAAATAACTATGGCTACACCTTC.

The V and J genes are TRBV27 and TRBJ2-7, with D unresolved. CDR1 and CDR2 from the germline V gene are MNHEY and SMNVEV (reference sequence). The V end lost 6 bases, the J end lost 2 bases, and 11 bases lay between the germline ends. The CDR3 has 13 amino acids. The CDR3 nucleotides are TGTGCCAGCAGATCGGTATATGCCTACGAGCAGTACTTC. Its translation: CASRSVYAYEQYF.

This clonotype was detected a few times. The genes are TRBV10-3 and TRBJ1-2; a possible D gene is TRBD1 (6 bases). CDR1 ENHRY and CDR2 SYGVKD come from the germline V gene. Trimming stripped 8 bases from V and 2 bases from J, with 18 bases between. The CDR3 is 15 residues long. CDR3 protein: CAISNNNRDNYGYTF. CDR3 nucleotides: TGTGCCATCTCTAATAATAACAGGGACAACTATGGCTACACCTTC.

The V call is TRBV3-1, the J call TRBJ2-7, with 7 bases lining up with TRBD1. The CDR3 contains 16 residues. V gave up 0 bases and J gave up 0 bases; unmatched junction bases: 5. Germline CDR1 LGHDT, CDR2 YNNKEL (reference sequence). CDR3 in amino acids: CASSQDVDRPSYEQYF. As DNA, the CDR3 is TGTGCCAGCAGCCAAGATGTGGACAGGCCCTCCTACGAGCAGTACTTC.

This clonotype has more than one count but fewer than ten. The chain recombines TRBV25-1 with TRBJ1-2; TRBD1 might be the D (6 bases). The CDR3 has 14 residues. V was clipped by 6 bases and J by 4 bases, with 15 bases between them. Germline CDR1 reads MGHDK; CDR2 reads SYGVNS. In DNA form, the CDR3 reads TGTGCCAGCAGGAGTTCCGGGGGCGTCTATGGCTACACCTTC. Translated: CASRSSGGVYGYTF.

V is TRBV7-2 and J is TRBJ2-3, with 8 bases matching TRBD2. J was trimmed by 4 bases and V by 4 bases; bases with no gene match: 7. This CDR3 has 15 residues. Germline CDR1 SGHTA, CDR2 FQGNSA. CDR3 protein: CASSSGRAGADTQYF. In DNA form, the CDR3 reads TGTGCCAGCAGCTCGGGACGAGCGGGGGCAGATACGCAGTATTTT.

The chain couples TRBV7-2 to TRBJ1-1, with D unresolved. Germline V CDR1 and CDR2: SGHTA, FQGNSA. Trimming left V 5 bases short and J 0 bases short, with 13 bases between. The CDR3 runs to 15 residues. CDR3 amino acids: CASSPRLSMNTEAFF. CDR3 sequence (DNA): TGTGCCAGCAGCCCCCGACTGAGCATGAACACTGAAGCTTTCTTT.

V and J are TRBV7-8 and TRBJ2-1; a possible D gene is TRBD2 (6 bases). Deletions cut 5 bases from V and 9 bases from J, with 17 bases between. CDR3 length: 14 amino acids. Germline V CDR1 and CDR2: SGHVS, FQNEAQ. DNA for the CDR3: TGTGCCAGCAGCCTGCCACTAGCAAGGGGTGAGCAGTTCTTC. This gives the protein CASSLPLARGEQFF.

CDR3 in amino acids: CSAPPQGAEAFF. CDR3 coding DNA: TGCAGTGCCCCGCCTCAGGGAGCTGAAGCTTTCTTT. The chain uses TRBV20-1 and TRBJ1-1; D perhaps matches TRBD1 (5 bases). The germline V and J ends were trimmed by 6 bases and 6 bases, with 14 bases remaining between them. Looked up from germline, CDR1 is DFQATT and CDR2 is SNEGSKA (reference sequence). The CDR3 sequence is 12 residues long.

The rearrangement uses TRBV11-2 and TRBJ2-1; 13 bases map to TRBD2. CDR1 and CDR2 from the germline V gene are SGHAT and FQNNGV. This CDR3 is built from 19 residues. V trimming: 8 bases; J trimming: 0 bases; junction bases outside the gene matches: 13. CDR3 residues: CASGKGTSGALRSYNEQFF. The CDR3 DNA reads as TGTGCCAGCGGGAAGGGGACTAGCGGGGCGCTTCGCTCCTACAATGAGCAGTTCTTC. The complete variable domain, with remaining parts taken from reference TRBV11-2 and TRBJ2-1, reads EAGVAQSPRYKIIEKRQSVAFWCNPISGHATLYWYQQILGQGPKLLIQFQNNGVVDDSQLPKDRFSAERLKGVDSTLKIQPAKLEDSAVYLCASGKGTSGALRSYNEQFFGPGTRLTVL.